This record looks at one T cell receptor beta chain sequence and its context. Its antigen is unidentified. Assay: immunoSEQ multiplex PCR; the TCRdb copy retains only in-frame clones and omits some. The table shows tens of thousands of clones, with around 79% occurring only once. This sample stems from a study of a mutant IDH1 vaccine in newly diagnosed glioma. Study overall: Treated patients had a mean age of about 38 years and a roughly 60% male, 37.5% female split. Prior therapy was radiotherapy, temozolomide, or both; most received both.

Specified time point: baseline, week 1 (first vaccination visit). Treatment described: pre-vaccination baseline after standard-of-care therapy. Donor tumors were new WHO grade 3 or 4 IDH1-mutant, ATRX-lost astrocytomas. The CDR3 has 16 residues. The V and J ends lost 5 bases and 0 bases respectively, with 11 bases between them. In germline, CDR1 is SGHAT, CDR2 FQNNGV. Study outcomes and limitations: No link was apparently found between pseudoprogression and changes in top peripheral T cell clonotypes.

The TCR sequence derives from a man over 45 with glioma. V and J are TRBV11-2 and TRBJ2-6; unclear D gene. This specimen was PBMCs, taken from a glioma patient treated with radiotherapy, temozolomide or both. CDR3 nucleotides: TGTGCCAGCAGCCTACCGGTACCCTCTGGGGCCAACGTCCTGACTTTC. It is translated as CASSLPVPSGANVLTF.